The clone carrying this TCR beta chain appeared a single time. Its antigen remains unidentified. Every TCR beta cDNA library bore unique molecular identifiers. It was from approximately 0.91 to 9.4 million T cells that some 500,000 cDNA molecules came. TCRdb processed the PCR reads anew with MiXCR; each CDR3 protein has one entry. Of hundreds of thousands of distinct CDR3 sequences in the sample, roughly 46% were seen once. The sample is drawn from a study of post-analysis software for immune sequencing data. Study in general: Patients had relapsing-remitting, secondary progressive or progressive-relapsing multiple sclerosis; some lacked subtype.

Findings and caveats of the study: TRBV5-6, TRBV5-1 and TRBV20-1 were among a few TRBV segments more frequent in patients than controls. Multiple sclerosis patients had significantly lower normalized Chao1 diversity than controls.

Trimming cost V 6 bases and J 6 bases, with 7 bases left between them. CDR1 and CDR2 from the germline V gene are LGHNT and FRNRAP. This CDR3 has 11 amino acids. Sequencing was performed on blood. The clonotype was recovered from a girl aged 5-17 years with multiple sclerosis. The V gene is TRBV12-5, the J gene TRBJ2-3; the D is unclear. The CDR3 protein is CASGSRDTQYF. CDR3 nucleotides: TGTGCTAGTGGCTCTCGTGATACGCAGTATTTT.